This TCR beta chain comes out of a study of type 1 regulatory T cells. About the research overall: T-allo10 is an in vitro-generated, Tr1-enriched CD4 T cell product specific for alloantigen.

This clonotype has only a few counts. MiXCR was run by TCRdb on the reads, yielding one entry per CDR3 protein. The sample contains about 97,000 distinct CDR3 sequences, roughly 28% of which appear only once. CDR3 length equals 14 residues. J gave up 9 bases and V 11 bases, and 14 bases lay outside the gene matches. CDR1 is SGHTA and CDR2 is FQGNSA in the germline V gene. J is TRBJ2-1 and V is TRBV7-2; 9 nucleotides match TRBD1. Sequenced sample: CD4+ T cells, either the whole sample or a sorted fraction (not recorded which). The receptor's source is a human donor in good health. The CDR3 coding sequence is TGTGCCGGTCGACAGGGGGGGTCGACATTTGAGCAGTTCTTC. Translated, it gives CAGRQGGSTFEQFF.